The sequence of this T cell receptor beta chain was determined in a study of shared clonotypes between healthy human individuals. Across the whole study: Three CD4 naive, three CD4 memory, two CD8 naive and one CD8 memory plate were used per donor.

Comments on this clone: As yet, its antigen is unknown.

The naive CD8 subset, CD45RO-negative cells positively selected for CCR7, excluded terminally differentiated effector memory CD45RA+ cells. Trimming left V 2 bases short and J 10 bases short, with 17 bases between. The CDR3 has 14 residues. Per germline, CDR1 MNHEY and CDR2 SVGAGI. Study results and caveats: What naive subsets generally showed was a larger estimated richness than memory subsets showed. The generation probabilities recorded for non-shared clonotypes fell below those of clonotypes shared by all four donors.

Sorted subsets were amplified in replicate PCRs using approximately 0.2 ug DNA, tens of thousands of T cell genomes. This table comes from immunoSEQ multiplex PCR, and its TCRdb copy is limited to in-frame clones, with some not included. The sample gives around 2,000,000 clones, 85% to 95% of which show up once; more than 0.95% is in the top ten. The clonotype originates from a man younger than 35 in good health. The sample was naive CD8+ T cells sorted from blood. This rearrangement joins TRBV6-5 to TRBJ2-5; the D gene is possibly TRBD2 (5 bases). CDR3 in amino acids: CASSYIGLAADQYF. CDR3 nucleotide sequence: TGTGCCAGCAGTTACATCGGTCTAGCAGCCGACCAGTACTTC.